The next 10 T cell receptor beta chains were all read from a single sample in a study of cytomegalovirus exposure and HLA in healthy donors. In the PCR, 60 Vbeta and 13 Jbeta primers were used. Only in-frame clones appear in the TCRdb table, and some are missing; sequencing was by immunoSEQ multiplex PCR. This table has under 200,000 clones, around 80% appearing once. What was sequenced was PBMCs. The receptors originated from a man between 40 and 49 years old in good health and CMV-seropositive.

Concerning this clone itself: The sample carries other DNA sequences with the same CDR3. The V call is TRBV27, the J call TRBJ1-1; 7 positions agree with TRBD1. The CDR3 sequence is 16 residues long. The germline V gene encodes CDR1 MNHEY and CDR2 SMNVEV (reference sequence). Unmatched junction bases numbered 9, after V lost 5 bases and J lost 0 bases. In DNA form, the CDR3 reads TGTGCCAGCAGTGCGGGACAGCCCCGGATGAACACTGAAGCTTTCTTT. Translation gives CASSAGQPRMNTEAFF.

V usage is TRBV18 and J usage is TRBJ2-1, with 9 nucleotides matching TRBD2. The CDR3 consists of 17 residues. Germline V lookup: CDR1 KGHSH, CDR2 LQKENI. The junction had 7 bases not matched to a gene; V was cut back by 3 bases and J by 1 base. The CDR3 reads CASSPIAGGLSYNEQFF. The CDR3 DNA is TGTGCCAGCTCACCGATTGCGGGAGGGCTTTCCTACAATGAGCAGTTCTTC.

The rearrangement joins TRBV7-9 to TRBJ2-1, with 9 bases that match TRBD2. Losses at the gene ends were 5 bases for V and 5 bases for J; bases not matched to a gene: 7. CDR1 and CDR2 from the germline V gene are SEHNR and FQNEAQ (reference sequence). The CDR3 has 15 residues. CDR3 sequence: CASSRAGGPDNEQFF. The CDR3 coding sequence is TGTGCCAGCAGCCGAGCGGGAGGCCCCGACAATGAGCAGTTCTTC. Drawing the rest from reference TRBV7-9 and TRBJ2-1, the complete variable domain is DTGVSQNPRHKITKRGQNVTFRCDPISEHNRLYWYRQTLGQGPEFLTYFQNEAQLEKSRLLSDRFSAERPKGSFSTLEIQRTEQGDSAMYLCASSRAGGPDNEQFFGPGTRLTVL.

The chain couples TRBV5-8 to TRBJ2-2; the D gene is possibly TRBD1 (6 bases). Per the germline V gene, CDR1 is SGHTS and CDR2 is YDEGEE. This CDR3 is 14 amino acids long. The V end was cut by 0 bases, the J end by 4 bases, with 7 bases between. The CDR3 DNA reads as TGTGCCAGCAGCTTGGTACAGGGCACCGGGGAGCTGTTTTTT. Translation: CASSLVQGTGELFF.

This chain links TRBV29-1 with TRBJ1-2; D unresolved. CDR3 length: 11 residues. With 2 bases removed from V and 10 bases from J, the gap between germline ends came to 11 bases. Germline assignment: CDR1 SQVTM and CDR2 ANQGSEA. The CDR3 region is CSVEWQRDYTF. In DNA form, the CDR3 reads TGCAGCGTTGAATGGCAACGGGACTACACCTTC.

The chain couples TRBV5-8 to TRBJ1-5, with 9 bases fitting TRBD1. V dropped 0 bases and J dropped 0; count of bases not matched to a gene: 13. CDR1 and CDR2 (germline): SGHTS, YDEGEE. The CDR3 sequence is 20 residues long. CDR3 protein: CASSLGAGQGSVPSNQPQHF. DNA for the CDR3: TGTGCCAGCAGCTTGGGGGCGGGACAGGGTTCTGTCCCTAGCAATCAGCCCCAGCATTTT.

Concerning this clone: Germline and junction disagree at one end, which may indicate a read error. This chain joins TRBV7-8 and TRBJ2-6; TRBD1 might be the D (5 bases). Per the germline V gene, CDR1 is SGHVS and CDR2 is FQNEAQ. This CDR3 has 15 residues. The CDR3 loop is CASSLDLAGANGLTF. CDR3 coding DNA: TGTGCCAGCAGCTTAGACCTGGCTGGGGCCAACGGCCTGACTTTC.

This clone was detected a few times. The chain is built from TRBV5-4 and TRBJ2-1; TRBD2 agrees at 14 bases. CDR1 is SGHNT, CDR2 YYREEE, per germline (reference sequence). The ends lost 4 bases at V and 4 bases at J; junction bases unmatched: 4. The CDR3 loop spans 16 amino acids. CDR3 region: CASSQGTSGRYNEQFF. CDR3 nucleotides: TGTGCCAGCAGCCAAGGGACTAGCGGGAGATACAATGAGCAGTTCTTC.

A remark on this clone: At one end the junction does not follow the germline gene, possibly because of a read error. The chain links TRBV10-1 to TRBJ2-4; a weak D match, TRBD1 (6 bases). This CDR3 comprises 13 residues. Germline V lookup: CDR1 WNHNN, CDR2 SYGVQD (reference sequence). CDR3 nucleotides: TGCGCCAGCAGCCGGGACATCAAAAACAGTCAGTACTTC. It encodes CASSRDIKNSQYF.

Only one count was recorded for this clone. This rearrangement joins TRBV25-1 to TRBJ2-2; D is possibly TRBD2 (6 bases). V lost 5 bases and J 0 bases, leaving 13 bases between the germline ends. Germline V gene lookup returns CDR1 MGHDK and CDR2 SYGVNS. The CDR3 has 16 amino acids. This CDR3 reads CASSPLAFSNTGELFF. CDR3 coding DNA: TGTGCCAGCAGTCCACTAGCTTTTTCGAACACCGGGGAGCTGTTTTTT.